A selection of T cell receptor beta chains follows, all from one sample in a study of T cells in Graves' hyperthyroidism and ophthalmopathy. MiXCR was run by TCRdb on the multiplex PCR reads, yielding one entry per CDR3 protein. The table lists 650,000 to 800,000 distinct CDR3 sequences, about 45% of them singletons. The specimen sequenced was peripheral blood or thyroid tissue (not recorded which). All receptors come from an adult man with Graves' disease, either hyperthyroidism or ophthalmopathy (not recorded which). Each CDR3 is given with its conserved first and last residue. The D gene is left open where the match is weak. Clone size appears in some rows only: once, few, many, or a class for an expanded clone.

clone_size j_call v_call d_call cdr3_nt cdr3_aa
many TRBJ1-3 TRBV29-1 . TGCAGTGTTGCAGGGCCTGGAAACACCATATATTTT CSVAGPGNTIYF
. TRBJ1-2 TRBV7-2 . TGTGCCAGCAGCTTAGCGCCGACCGGGGCTAACTATGGCTACACCTTC CASSLAPTGANYGYTF
. TRBJ2-5 TRBV7-9 TRBD1 TGTGCCAGCAGCTTGGACAGGGCGAGTGGAGAGACCCAGTACTTC CASSLDRASGETQYF
once TRBJ1-3 TRBV7-8 TRBD1 TGTGCCAGCAGCATCCCAGGGACAGGGGTCGGCACCATATATTTT CASSIPGTGVGTIYF
many TRBJ2-2 TRBV2 TRBD2 TGTGCCAGCAGGCTAGCGGGAGGGTACACCGGGGAGCTGTTTTTT CASRLAGGYTGELFF
. TRBJ2-7 TRBV25-1 . TGTGCCAGCACCCCCCCCCGGGCACTAACCTACGAGCAGTACTTC CASTPPRALTYEQYF
. TRBJ1-5 TRBV10-3 . TGTGCCATCAGTGCAACGACAGCGAATCAGCCCCAGCATTTT CAISATTANQPQHF
. TRBJ1-1 TRBV12-3/TRBV12-4 . TGTGCCAGCAACTCGGGCACTGAAGCTTTCTTT CASNSGTEAFF
. TRBJ1-2 TRBV5-1 . TGTGCCAGCAGCTTAGGCGATCCAGAGAACTATGGCTACACCTTC CASSLGDPENYGYTF
many TRBJ1-1 TRBV7-2 . TGTGCCAGCAGCTCCCGTAGGGACACTGAAGCTTTCTTT CASSSRRDTEAFF
. TRBJ1-1 TRBV9 . TGTGCCAGCAGCGCCAGGGACACGCTCATGAACACTGAAGCTTTCTTT CASSARDTLMNTEAFF
few TRBJ2-7 TRBV10-3 TRBD2 TGTGCCAGCAGAGACTGGTCGGCGTCGGGGGGCGAGCAGTACTTC CASRDWSASGGEQYF
. TRBJ1-6 TRBV7-2 TRBD1 TGTGCCAGCAGTTCCGGGACAGGGATATCACCCCTCCACTTT CASSSGTGISPLHF
. TRBJ1-1 TRBV7-2 TRBD1 TGTGCCAGCAGCTTAGGAGGGACAGGGATGGTATTT CASSLGGTGMVF
many TRBJ2-7 TRBV20-1 . TGCAGTGCTCCCGTGGGCTCCTACGAGCAGTACTTC CSAPVGSYEQYF
many TRBJ1-5 TRBV7-9 . TGTGCCAGCAGCTCAGCGACCGTCGTGGGACCCCAGCATTTT CASSSATVVGPQHF
many TRBJ2-2 TRBV24-1 . TGTGCCACCAGTGCGACGGGGAGGTACACCGGGGAGCTGTTTTTT CATSATGRYTGELFF
few TRBJ2-5 TRBV29-1 TRBD1 TGCAGCGTGGGGATTGGGACAGGGGGCGTGGAGACCCAGTACTTC CSVGIGTGGVETQYF
few TRBJ1-5 TRBV9 . TGTGCCAGCGGCGCTTTGGGGGTGTATAGCAATCAGCCCCAGCATTTT CASGALGVYSNQPQHF
few TRBJ2-7 TRBV7-9 . TGTGCCAGCAGCAAGGACCCCTGGCTTTTCTACGAGCAGTACTTC CASSKDPWLFYEQYF
many TRBJ2-5 TRBV7-6 TRBD2 TGTGCCAGCAGCTTCACCGGACTAGCGACCCAGTACTTC CASSFTGLATQYF
few TRBJ1-1 TRBV6-1 . TGTGCCAGCAGTCCAGACCCGGGCATCACTGAAGCTTTCTTT CASSPDPGITEAFF
many TRBJ1-5 TRBV12-3/TRBV12-4 . TGTGCCAGCAGTTTGGGGGTTGGGCCCCAGCATTTT CASSLGVGPQHF
. TRBJ1-1 TRBV7-8 . TGTGCCAGCAGCTTAGAAGGGAACCGTGAAGCTTTCTTT CASSLEGNREAFF
. TRBJ1-6 TRBV5-6 . TGTGCCAGCAGCTTGGGCAGTTTCCTAGTTGCAGCCCTCCACTTT CASSLGSFLVAALHF
many TRBJ1-3 TRBV15 . TGTGCCACCAGCAGAGATAAAAACACCATATATTTT CATSRDKNTIYF
. TRBJ2-6 TRBV7-8 . TGTGCCAGCAGCTTAGGGGGCCGCTTAGAGGCTGGGGCCAACGTCCTGACTTTC CASSLGGRLEAGANVLTF
many TRBJ1-2 TRBV7-9 TRBD1 TGTGCCAGCAGCATCCCCGGGACAGAAAGTGGCTACACCTTC CASSIPGTESGYTF
. TRBJ1-4 TRBV28 TRBD1 TGTGCCAGCAGTGCTCCGGGACAGGGCTTAACTAATGAAAAACTGTTTTTT CASSAPGQGLTNEKLFF
once TRBJ2-7 TRBV24-1 . TGTGCCACCAGGCAGGGGGACTACGACCAGTACTTC CATRQGDYDQYF
. TRBJ2-7 TRBV12-3/TRBV12-4 . TGTGCCAGCAGCGAGAGGGACCCCGGAGACGTGCAGTACTTC CASSERDPGDVQYF
. TRBJ1-2 TRBV9 TRBD1 TGTGCCAGCAGCGAAGACGGACAGGGGAGCTATGGCTACACCTTC CASSEDGQGSYGYTF
. TRBJ2-2 TRBV2 . TGTGCCAGCAGTCAGGGGGGGAGTCCTGCCGGGGAGCTGTTTTTT CASSQGGSPAGELFF
. TRBJ1-5 TRBV7-8 . TGTGCCAGCAGCCAAACGGCAGGTGGGGGCGTGGGCAATCAGCCCCAGCATTTT CASSQTAGGGVGNQPQHF
. TRBJ1-3 TRBV2 . TGTGCCAGCACCTTCGGCGGGTCTGGAAACACCATATATTTT CASTFGGSGNTIYF
. TRBJ1-6 TRBV20-1 TRBD1 TGCAGTGCTGGACAGGAGGACGGTTCACCCCTCCACTTT CSAGQEDGSPLHF
few TRBJ1-2 TRBV20-1 . TGCAGTGCTAGAACCGGGGTTAGGGGCTACACCTTC CSARTGVRGYTF
few TRBJ1-5 TRBV2 TRBD1 TGTGCCAGCAGTGAAGCGAACCCGGACAGGGCCGCTTTCAATCAGCCCCAGCATTTT CASSEANPDRAAFNQPQHF
. TRBJ2-5 TRBV24-1 TRBD2 TGTGCCACCAGTGATTTGCCTGGTCGGAGGCTAGCGGGAGTGGGACAAGAGACCCAGTACTTC CATSDLPGRRLAGVGQETQYF
. TRBJ1-3 TRBV7-6 . TGTGCCAGCAGCCCCGCCCGGGTTGGCACTGGAAACACCATATATTTT CASSPARVGTGNTIYF
few TRBJ2-7 TRBV7-8 . TGTGCCAGCCTTGGCGCGGGGAACGAGCAGTACTTC CASLGAGNEQYF
. TRBJ1-4 TRBV6-5 TRBD1 TGTGCCATCAGTTACAGGACAGGGCCAAGGGAAAAACTGTTTTTT CAISYRTGPREKLFF
few TRBJ2-5 TRBV7-9 TRBD2 TGTGCCAGCGGGGCGGGAGCCCAAGAGACCCAGTACTTC CASGAGAQETQYF
. TRBJ2-7 TRBV6-5 . TGTGCCAGCAGTCAGGATCTTCCCTGGGAGCAGTACTTC CASSQDLPWEQYF
. TRBJ1-4 TRBV11-2 . TGTGCCAGCAGCTTAACTCCCGCCGGGGATGAAAAACTGTTTTTT CASSLTPAGDEKLFF
. TRBJ2-2 TRBV19 . TGTGCCAGTAGTATATGGGGGAGCCCCGGGGAGCTGTTTTTT CASSIWGSPGELFF
. TRBJ2-3 TRBV20-1 TRBD2 TGCAGTGCGACTCCAGTACTAGCGGCTAGCACAGATACGCAGTATTTT CSATPVLAASTDTQYF
few TRBJ2-2 TRBV7-9 . TGTGCCAGCAGCTTAGCGGGGGGCCCGAACACCGGGGAGCTGTTTTTT CASSLAGGPNTGELFF
. TRBJ2-7 TRBV6-6 . TGTGCCAGCAGTTACGAAAGGGGGTTACGTGAGATATTTACCTACGAGCAGTACTTC CASSYERGLREIFTYEQYF
few TRBJ1-1 TRBV20-1 . TGCAGTGCTAGAGATTGGGAAGCAGGATTGGGTGAAGCTTTCTTT CSARDWEAGLGEAFF
. TRBJ1-2 TRBV10-1 . TGTGCCACCACCCCCCCAGGCTATGGCTACACCTTC CATTPPGYGYTF
few TRBJ2-7 TRBV19 . TGTGCCAGTAGTAACACAGGCTCCTACGAGCAGTACTTC CASSNTGSYEQYF
few TRBJ2-5 TRBV24-1 TRBD1 TGTGCCACCAGTGATTCCCGGACAGGGGGAGGTTGGGAGACCCAGTACTTC CATSDSRTGGGWETQYF
once TRBJ2-5 TRBV10-3 . TGTGCCATCAGCACAACCCCGGGACCAAGGGAGACCCAGTACTTC CAISTTPGPRETQYF
. TRBJ2-2 TRBV20-1 . TGCAGTGCTAGAGATCATTGGAGCGGGTCCGGGGAGCTGTTTTTT CSARDHWSGSGELFF